Sequencing of this TCR beta chain was carried out in a study of control samples from healthy donors and cancer patients. Germline CDR1 SGHTA, CDR2 FQGNSA. There are 14 residues in the CDR3. V lost 5 bases and J lost 5; bases outside the gene matches: 5. The assay was immunoSEQ multiplex PCR, and TCRdb's table has in-frame clones only and misses some. Among around 70,000 clones listed, 83% were seen once. The material sequenced was blood. The chain couples TRBV7-2 to TRBJ2-1, with TRBD2 matching over 8 bases. This receptor was identified in a man aged 60-69 years in good health. CDR3 residues: CASSPGLADNEQFF. As DNA, the CDR3 is TGTGCCAGCAGCCCCGGACTAGCCGACAATGAGCAGTTCTTC. Together with reference TRBV7-2 and TRBJ2-1, the CDR3 gives the full variable domain: GAGVSQSPSNKVTEKGKDVELRCDPISGHTALYWYRQSLGQGLEFLIYFQGNSAPDKSGLPSDRFSAERTGGSVSTLTIQRTQQEDSAVYLCASSPGLADNEQFFGPGTRLTVL.